Listed below are T cell receptor beta chains from one sample, sequenced in a study of OX40 agonist ivuxolimab in advanced cancers. Sequenced by immunoSEQ multiplex PCR; TCRdb stores in-frame clones only, minus some. The sample consists of fewer than 55,000 clones, 84% of them appearing once. The source was CD4+ or CD8+ T cells sorted from blood, collected in a trial of the OX40 agonist ivuxolimab. These receptors came from an adult with an advanced solid tumor such as melanoma, head and neck, liver or kidney cancer. The CDR3 runs from the conserved cysteine through the conserved F or W. A D gene is named only where the DNA matches it firmly. Clone size is shown for a subset of rows, as once, few, many or a class of expanded clone.

D gene	clone size	V gene	J gene	CDR3 DNA	CDR3 protein
TRBD1	few	TRBV7-2	TRBJ1-4	TGTGCCAGCAGCTCCCCCCCGGGACAGTTTAATGAAAAACTGTTTTTT	CASSSPPGQFNEKLFF
.	.	TRBV5-1	TRBJ1-1	TGCGCCAGCAGAGGGGGAGGAGTAATGAACACTGAAGCTTTCTTT	CASRGGGVMNTEAFF
TRBD2	.	TRBV4-1	TRBJ2-3	TGCGCCAGCAGCCCTCAGCTAGCGGCCACAGATACGCAGTATTTT	CASSPQLAATDTQYF
TRBD2	.	TRBV14	TRBJ2-1	TGTGCCAGCAGCCCTACTAGCGGGAGGGGTGAGCAGTTCTTC	CASSPTSGRGEQFF
TRBD2	once	TRBV2	TRBJ2-5	TGTGCCAGCTCGCGAACTAGCGGATCCCAAGAGACCCAGTACTTC	CASSRTSGSQETQYF
TRBD1	.	TRBV19	TRBJ1-1	TGTGCCAGTAGTCGACAGGGGCCCCCGATGAACACTGAAGCTTTCTTT	CASSRQGPPMNTEAFF
.	.	TRBV11-2	TRBJ1-2	TGTGCCAGCAGCACGTTCGGCCAGGGAGATAACTATGGCTACACCTTC	CASSTFGQGDNYGYTF
.	.	TRBV12-2	TRBJ2-3	TGTGCAAGTCGCCCCCCGCAGTATTTT	CASRPPQYF
TRBD1	.	TRBV4-3	TRBJ1-4	TGCGCCAGCAGCCCTCAGACAGGGATTAATGAAAAACTGTTTTTT	CASSPQTGINEKLFF
TRBD1	.	TRBV15	TRBJ1-1	TGTGCCACCAGCATACAGGGGACGAGCACTGAAGCTTTCTTT	CATSIQGTSTEAFF
.	.	TRBV2	TRBJ2-7	TGTGCCAGCAAAATTACGGGAATAGGGGACGAGCAGTACTTC	CASKITGIGDEQYF
.	.	TRBV6-6	TRBJ1-6	TGTGCCAGCAGTACCTCAACAGGGTTAGATAATTCACCCCTCCACTTT	CASSTSTGLDNSPLHF
.	.	TRBV5-1	TRBJ2-3	TGCGCCAGCAGCCTCCCCCCCACAGATACGCAGTATTTT	CASSLPPTDTQYF
TRBD2	.	TRBV2	TRBJ2-5	TGTGCCAGCAAGGCCAAAGCGGGAGTACAAGAGACCCAGTACTTC	CASKAKAGVQETQYF
TRBD1	.	TRBV14	TRBJ1-4	TGTGCCAGCAGCCTACCGGGACAGTCTAATGAAAAACTGTTTTTT	CASSLPGQSNEKLFF
TRBD1	.	TRBV23-1	TRBJ2-7	TGCGCCAGCAGTCAGACCGGGACAGGGGGCGCGCGCCAGTACTTC	CASSQTGTGGARQYF